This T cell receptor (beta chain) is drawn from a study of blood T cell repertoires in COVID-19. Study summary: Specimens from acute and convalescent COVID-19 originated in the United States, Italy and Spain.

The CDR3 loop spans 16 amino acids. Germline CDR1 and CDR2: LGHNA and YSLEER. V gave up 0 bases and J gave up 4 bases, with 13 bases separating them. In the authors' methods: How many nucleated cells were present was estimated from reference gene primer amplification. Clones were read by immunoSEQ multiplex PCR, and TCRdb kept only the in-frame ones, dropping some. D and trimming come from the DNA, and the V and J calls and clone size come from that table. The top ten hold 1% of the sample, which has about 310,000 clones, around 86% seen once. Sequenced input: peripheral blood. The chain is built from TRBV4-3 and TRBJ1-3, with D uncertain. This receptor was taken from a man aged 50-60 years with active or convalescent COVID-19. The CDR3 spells CASSQEGTPAGNTIYF. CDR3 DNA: TGCGCCAGCAGCCAAGAAGGCACGCCAGCGGGAAACACCATATATTTT.